A single sample gave rise to the 22 T cell receptor beta chains below, sequenced in a study of Ad26.COV2.S vaccination and SARS-CoV-2 variants (dated by TCRdb to the early 2020s). The treatment or condition label on this specimen signifies: roughly 19 received Ad26.COV2.S at low or high dose, single or two shots; about 5 received placebo; per-sample allocation not given. For vaccine and placebo recipients, the sequenced repertoires came from samples collected on day 63 after the first injection. Libraries were built with the immunoSEQ multiplex PCR assay. Sourced from immuneACCESS, this table was stored by TCRdb with only in-frame sequences that have V and J called. A share of the clones is absent; for the studies checked, an unresolved V gene accounts for under half, and the remainder has no known explanation. In all, the sample holds about 460,000 clones, and about nine tenths of those were seen once. The ten largest make up 1.7% of the sample.

Sequencing used peripheral blood, obtained in a trial of Ad26.COV2.S vaccine versus placebo. These receptors all stem from a person between 18 and 60 years old who received the Ad26.COV2.S COVID-19 vaccine or a placebo.

The CDR3 DNA reads TGTGCCAGCAGGACAAGCCGGGACTACAATGAGCAGTTCTTC. It yields the protein CASRTSRDYNEQFF. V gene TRBV6-6 combines with J gene TRBJ2-1; a weak D match, TRBD2 (5 bases). Germline V gives CDR1 MNHNY, CDR2 SVGAGI (reference sequence). Trimming stripped 6 bases from V and 3 bases from J, with 12 bases between. The CDR3 has 14 residues.

This clone came up once. The gene calls are TRBV4-3 and TRBJ2-5; no firm D call. The germline V and J ends were trimmed by 0 bases and 0 bases, with 8 bases remaining between them. This CDR3 has 15 residues. Germline loops: CDR1 LGHNA, CDR2 YSLEER. CDR3 region: CASSQETSHQETQYF. In DNA, the CDR3 is TGCGCCAGCAGCCAAGAGACGAGCCACCAAGAGACCCAGTACTTC.

This chain connects TRBV5-1 to TRBJ2-2, with 7 positions matching TRBD2. The V gene's germline CDR1 is SGHRS and CDR2 YFSETQ. With V trimmed by 3 bases and J by 2 bases, 10 bases remained unmatched. The CDR3 length is 17 residues. The CDR3, as DNA: TGCGCCAGCAGCTCCTCCCTACGGGGGGTAAACACCGGGGAGCTGTTTTTT. As protein: CASSSSLRGVNTGELFF.

This clone was detected once. V and J are TRBV5-1 and TRBJ2-4; 9 nucleotides agree with TRBD1. CDR3 size: 14 residues. Per germline, CDR1 SGHRS and CDR2 YFSETQ. V was pared by 4 bases and J by 8 bases, with 7 bases of the junction left unmatched. The CDR3 DNA is TGCGCCAGCAGCACGGGACAGGGTATGGACATTCAGTACTTC. Encoded protein: CASSTGQGMDIQYF.

This chain uses TRBV7-9 with TRBJ1-1; the D gene is possibly TRBD1 (5 bases). Germline-derived CDR1 and CDR2 are SEHNR and FQNEAQ (reference sequence). CDR3 size: 15 residues. Trimming cost V 6 bases and J 4 bases, with 18 bases left between them. This CDR3 reads CASSKPGASVTEAFF. The DNA of the CDR3 is TGTGCCAGCAGTAAGCCCGGGGCGTCGGTCACTGAAGCTTTCTTT. Supplemented by reference TRBV7-9 and TRBJ1-1, the full variable domain reads DTGVSQNPRHKITKRGQNVTFRCDPISEHNRLYWYRQTLGQGPEFLTYFQNEAQLEKSRLLSDRFSAERPKGSFSTLEIQRTEQGDSAMYLCASSKPGASVTEAFFGQGTRLTVV.

This chain uses TRBV24-1 with TRBJ2-1; weak D call: TRBD2 (6 bases). V lost 5 bases and J 9 bases, leaving 25 bases between the germline ends. The CDR3 is made up of 17 amino acids. The germline CDR1 and CDR2 sequences are KGHDR and SFDVKD. CDR3 amino acids: CATSAVTSLPTSVEQFF. In DNA, the CDR3 is TGTGCCACCAGTGCCGTGACTAGTTTGCCGACAAGTGTTGAGCAGTTCTTC.

CDR3 sequence reads: CAWSSSSGNTIYF. In DNA, the CDR3 is TGTGCCTGGAGCAGCAGCTCTGGAAACACCATATATTTT. The rearrangement joins TRBV30 to TRBJ1-3; D unclear. The V gene lost 3 bases and the J gene lost 0 bases, with 6 bases spanning the gap. The CDR3 runs to 13 residues. The germline V gene encodes CDR1 GTSNPN and CDR2 SVGIG (reference sequence).

The chain couples TRBV29-1 to TRBJ1-1; D is possibly TRBD1 (6 bases). V lost 5 bases and J lost 11, with 24 bases in between. The germline CDR1 and CDR2 sequences are SQVTM and ANQGSEA. CDR3 length equals 14 residues. CDR3 region: CSVLNRGARSMAFF. CDR3 sequence (DNA): TGCAGCGTTCTAAATAGGGGGGCTCGGAGCATGGCTTTCTTT. The complete variable domain, with remaining parts taken from reference TRBV29-1 and TRBJ1-1, reads SAVISQKPSRDICQRGTSLTIQCQVDSQVTMMFWYRQQPGQSLTLIATANQGSEATYESGFVIDKFPISRPNLTFSTLTVSNMSPEDSSIYLCSVLNRGARSMAFFGQGTRLTVV.

This sequence joins TRBV27 and TRBJ2-7, with D perhaps TRBD1 (5 bases). This CDR3 is built from 16 residues. V lost 6 bases and J lost 0, with 18 bases in between. CDR1 is MNHEY, CDR2 SMNVEV, per germline (reference sequence). The CDR3 loop reads CASSVTSGLSSYEQYF. Written as DNA, the CDR3 is TGTGCCAGCAGCGTTACCTCAGGGCTTAGCTCCTACGAGCAGTACTTC.

Details on this clone: Within the sample, other DNA sequences also encode this same CDR3. The V and J genes are TRBV6-1 and TRBJ1-1; 8 bases map to TRBD1. CDR1 and CDR2 (germline): MNHNS, SASEGT. J lost 5 bases, V lost 1 base, and 0 bases had no gene match. The CDR3 has 13 residues. The CDR3 is CASSEDRGTEAFF. The CDR3 DNA sequence: TGTGCCAGCAGTGAAGACAGGGGGACTGAAGCTTTCTTT.

The rearrangement uses TRBV7-9 and TRBJ2-7; 9 bases align to TRBD2. This CDR3 comprises 15 residues. With 5 bases clipped from V and 0 bases from J, the junction kept 5 bases outside the gene matches. In germline, CDR1 is SEHNR, CDR2 FQNEAQ (reference sequence). For the CDR3, the DNA is TGTGCCAGCAGCCGACTTAGCGGGAGCTCCTACGAGCAGTACTTC. Residues: CASSRLSGSSYEQYF.

The chain combines TRBV6-2 or TRBV6-3 with TRBJ2-7; D is possibly TRBD1 (6 bases). This CDR3 has 14 residues. Deletions cut 4 bases from V and 3 bases from J, with 13 bases between. Germline CDR1 MNHEY, CDR2 SVGEGT. CDR3 DNA sequence: TGTGCCAGCAGTTGGCAAGGACAGAGCTACGAGCAGTACTTC. Translated: CASSWQGQSYEQYF.

This chain joins TRBV5-1 and TRBJ1-1; D gene ambiguous. The germline V gene has CDR1 SGHRS and CDR2 YFSETQ. The V gene lost 4 bases and the J gene lost 1 base, with 8 bases spanning the gap. This CDR3 comprises 13 residues. The CDR3 bases are TGCGCCAGCAGCGCTGGATCGAACACTGAAGCTTTCTTT. Protein sequence: CASSAGSNTEAFF.

The rearrangement joins TRBV28 to TRBJ2-7, with 8 bases lining up with TRBD1. This CDR3 spans 12 amino acids. Germline V CDR1 and CDR2: MDHEN, SYDVKM. The CDR3 region has the DNA TGTGTCACGGGACAGGCCTCCTACGAGCAGTACTTC. This encodes CVTGQASYEQYF.

Here the CDR3 reads CASSKNARPQHF. The DNA for the CDR3 is TGTGCCAGTAGTAAGAACGCGCGGCCCCAGCATTTT. The chain employs TRBV19 and TRBJ1-5; no clear D. This CDR3 region has 12 residues. Deletions cut 4 bases from V and 9 bases from J, with 10 bases between. Germline V gene data show CDR1 as LNHDA and CDR2 as SQIVND (reference sequence).

The rearrangement links TRBV19 to TRBJ2-5; TRBD2 agrees at 9 bases. This CDR3 is built from 16 residues. CDR1 and CDR2 from the germline V gene are LNHDA and SQIVND (reference sequence). Germline trimming cut 5 bases from V and 5 bases from J; bases unmatched to any gene: 12. The CDR3 protein is CASSAGTSWEGETQYF. Here the CDR3 DNA reads TGTGCCAGTAGTGCGGGGACTAGCTGGGAGGGGGAGACCCAGTACTTC.

The rearrangement joins TRBV12-3 or TRBV12-4 to TRBJ1-2, with TRBD1 as a possible D gene (5 bases). The length of the CDR3 is 12 residues. V was clipped by 5 bases and J by 8 bases, with 12 bases between them. The CDR3 region has the DNA TGTGCCAGCAGTGAGAGGGACTTGGGCTACACCTTC. Translation gives CASSERDLGYTF.

The gene calls are TRBV9 and TRBJ2-7; the D gene is possibly TRBD1 (6 bases). Trimming pared 0 bases from V and 2 bases from J, leaving 9 bases between. CDR1 SGDLS and CDR2 YYNGEE come from the germline V gene. The CDR3 contains 14 residues. The CDR3 loop reads CASSVGDTTYEQYF. CDR3 DNA: TGTGCCAGCAGCGTAGGGGACACCACCTACGAGCAGTACTTC.

Comment on this clone: The same CDR3 also results from other DNA sequences found in this sample. The chain is built from TRBV14 and TRBJ2-5; tentative D call: TRBD1 (5 bases). The CDR3 length is 14 residues. The V gene's germline CDR1 is SGHDN and CDR2 FVKESK. Trimming shortened V by 4 bases and J by 1 base, and 10 bases separated the two germline ends. The CDR3: CASSLRQIQETQYF. The CDR3 DNA follows: TGTGCCAGCAGCCTAAGACAGATCCAAGAGACCCAGTACTTC.

The chain couples TRBV2 to TRBJ1-3; no firm D call. Deletions cut 6 bases from V and 6 bases from J, with 21 bases between. Germline CDR1 and CDR2: SNHLY and FYNNEI. The CDR3 consists of 16 residues. This chain's CDR3 is CASRAQPTGPPNTIYF. The CDR3 coding sequence is TGTGCCAGCAGGGCCCAACCAACCGGGCCCCCAAACACCATATATTTT.

CDR3 bases: TGTGCCAGCAGCTTATGGCCGGGGGGGCCCCTCGAGCAGTACTTC. This codes for CASSLWPGGPLEQYF. V usage is TRBV7-2 and J usage is TRBJ2-7, with 8 positions matching TRBD2. The CDR3 totals 15 residues. With V trimmed by 2 bases and J by 6 bases, 9 bases remained unmatched. Germline assignment: CDR1 SGHTA and CDR2 FQGNSA.

This chain connects TRBV25-1 to TRBJ1-1, with unresolved D. Germline V gene lookup returns CDR1 MGHDK and CDR2 SYGVNS. The CDR3 sequence is 13 residues long. Trimming took 1 base from V and 9 from J, leaving 12 bases between them. CDR3 sequence: CASSELGERKAFF. The CDR3, as DNA: TGTGCCAGCAGTGAATTGGGTGAGAGGAAAGCTTTCTTT.